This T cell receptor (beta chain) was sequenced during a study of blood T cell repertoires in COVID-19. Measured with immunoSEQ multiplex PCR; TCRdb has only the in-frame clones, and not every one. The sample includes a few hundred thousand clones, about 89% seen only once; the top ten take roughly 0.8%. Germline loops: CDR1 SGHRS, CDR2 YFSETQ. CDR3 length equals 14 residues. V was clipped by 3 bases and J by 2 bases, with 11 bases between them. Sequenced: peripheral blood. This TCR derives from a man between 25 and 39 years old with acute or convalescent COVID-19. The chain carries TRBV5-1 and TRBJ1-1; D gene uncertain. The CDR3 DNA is TGCGCCAGCAGCTCCAGTCCTCAAAACACTGAAGCTTTCTTT. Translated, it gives CASSSSPQNTEAFF.